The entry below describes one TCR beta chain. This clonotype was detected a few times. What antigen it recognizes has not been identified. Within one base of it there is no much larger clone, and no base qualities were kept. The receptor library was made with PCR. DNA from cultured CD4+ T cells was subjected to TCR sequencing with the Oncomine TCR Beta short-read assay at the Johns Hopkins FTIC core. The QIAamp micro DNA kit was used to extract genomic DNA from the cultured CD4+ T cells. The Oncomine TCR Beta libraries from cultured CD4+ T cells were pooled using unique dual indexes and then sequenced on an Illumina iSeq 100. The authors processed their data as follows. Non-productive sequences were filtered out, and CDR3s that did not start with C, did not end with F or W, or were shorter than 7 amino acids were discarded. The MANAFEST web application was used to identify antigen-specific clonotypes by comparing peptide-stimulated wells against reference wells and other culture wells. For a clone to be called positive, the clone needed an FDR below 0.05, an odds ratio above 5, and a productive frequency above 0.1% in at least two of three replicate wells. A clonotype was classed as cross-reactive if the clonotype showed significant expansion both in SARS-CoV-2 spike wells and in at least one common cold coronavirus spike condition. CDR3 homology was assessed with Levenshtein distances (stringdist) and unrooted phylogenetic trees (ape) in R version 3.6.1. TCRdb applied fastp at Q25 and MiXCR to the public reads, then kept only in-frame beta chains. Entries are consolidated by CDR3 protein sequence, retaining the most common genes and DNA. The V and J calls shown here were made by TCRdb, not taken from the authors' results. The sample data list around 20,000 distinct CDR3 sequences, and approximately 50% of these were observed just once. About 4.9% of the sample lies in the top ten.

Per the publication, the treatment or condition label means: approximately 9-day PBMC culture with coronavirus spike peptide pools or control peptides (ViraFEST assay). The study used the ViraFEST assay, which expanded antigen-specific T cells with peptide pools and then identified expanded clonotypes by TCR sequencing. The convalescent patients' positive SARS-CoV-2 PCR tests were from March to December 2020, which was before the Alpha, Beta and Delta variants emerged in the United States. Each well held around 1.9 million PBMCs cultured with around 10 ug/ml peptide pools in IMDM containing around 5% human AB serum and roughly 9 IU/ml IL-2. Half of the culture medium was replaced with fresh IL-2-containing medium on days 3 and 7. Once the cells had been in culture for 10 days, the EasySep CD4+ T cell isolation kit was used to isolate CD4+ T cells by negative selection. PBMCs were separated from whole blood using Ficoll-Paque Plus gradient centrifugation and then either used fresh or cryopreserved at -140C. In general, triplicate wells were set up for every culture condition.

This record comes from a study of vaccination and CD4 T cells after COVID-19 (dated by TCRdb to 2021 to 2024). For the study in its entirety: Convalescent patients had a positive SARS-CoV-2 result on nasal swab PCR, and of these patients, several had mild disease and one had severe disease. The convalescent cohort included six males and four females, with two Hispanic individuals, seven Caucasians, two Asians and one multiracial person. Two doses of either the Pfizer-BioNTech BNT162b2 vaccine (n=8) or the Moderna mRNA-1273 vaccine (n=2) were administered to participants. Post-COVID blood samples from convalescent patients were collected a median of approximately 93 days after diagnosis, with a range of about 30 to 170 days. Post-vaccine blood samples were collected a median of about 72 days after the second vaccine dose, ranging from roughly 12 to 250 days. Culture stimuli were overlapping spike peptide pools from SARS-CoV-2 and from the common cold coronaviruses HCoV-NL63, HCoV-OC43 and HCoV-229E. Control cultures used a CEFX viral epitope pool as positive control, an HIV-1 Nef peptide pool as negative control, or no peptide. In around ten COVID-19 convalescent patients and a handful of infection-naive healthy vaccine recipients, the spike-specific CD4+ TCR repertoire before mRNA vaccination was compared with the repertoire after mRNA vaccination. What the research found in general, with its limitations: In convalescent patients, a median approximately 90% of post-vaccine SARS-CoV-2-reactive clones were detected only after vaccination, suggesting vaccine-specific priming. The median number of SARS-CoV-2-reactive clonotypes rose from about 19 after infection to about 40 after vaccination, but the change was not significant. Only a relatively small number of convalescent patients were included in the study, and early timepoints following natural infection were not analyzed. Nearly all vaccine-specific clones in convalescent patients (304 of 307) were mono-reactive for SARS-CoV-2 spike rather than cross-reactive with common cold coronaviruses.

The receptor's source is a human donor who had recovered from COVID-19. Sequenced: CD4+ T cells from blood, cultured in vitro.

The nucleotide sequence reads as follows: TGTGCCAGCAGTGAAGTGGCAGACAACTCTGGGGCCAACGTCCTGACTTTC. Translation gives CASSEVADNSGANVLTF. The rearranged chain carries TRBV6-1 and TRBJ2-6, with the D segment identity uncertain. V is cut by 1 base and J by 0 bases, and the space between the germline ends is 10 bases. From the germline V gene, CDR1 is MNHNS and CDR2 is SASEGT. Its CDR3 holds 17 amino acids, cysteine through phenylalanine. The DNA shown is the 51-base CDR3, in frame from base 1.